This T cell receptor beta chain stems from a study of T cells expressing NK-cell markers. CDR1 and CDR2 from the germline V gene are MNHEY and SVGAGI. This CDR3 contains 17 residues. cDNA encoding TCR beta was synthesized via 5'RACE template switching incorporating UMIs. TCRdb re-called the 5' RACE reads, yielding one record per CDR3 amino acid sequence without DNA. The listing contains over 150,000 distinct CDR3 sequences. V gene TRBV6-5 combines with J gene TRBJ2-3. Sequencing used blood T cells: a sorted CD56 or NKG2C T cell subset, CD4+ or CD8+ T cells, or bulk PBMC T cells (not recorded which). The sequence came from a woman between 50 and 59 years old in good health. The CDR3 here is CASSYSNLRVSTDTQYF.